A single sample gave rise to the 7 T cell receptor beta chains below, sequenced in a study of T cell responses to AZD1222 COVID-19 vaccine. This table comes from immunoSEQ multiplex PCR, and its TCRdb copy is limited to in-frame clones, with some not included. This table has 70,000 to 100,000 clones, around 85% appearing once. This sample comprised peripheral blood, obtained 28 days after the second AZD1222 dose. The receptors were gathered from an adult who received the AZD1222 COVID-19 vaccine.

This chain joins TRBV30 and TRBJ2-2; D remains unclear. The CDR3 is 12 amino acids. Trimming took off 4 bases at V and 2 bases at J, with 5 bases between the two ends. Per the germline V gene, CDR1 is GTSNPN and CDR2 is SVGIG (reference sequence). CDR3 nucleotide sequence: TGTGCCTGGAAGGGAAACACCGGGGAGCTGTTTTTT. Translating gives CAWKGNTGELFF.

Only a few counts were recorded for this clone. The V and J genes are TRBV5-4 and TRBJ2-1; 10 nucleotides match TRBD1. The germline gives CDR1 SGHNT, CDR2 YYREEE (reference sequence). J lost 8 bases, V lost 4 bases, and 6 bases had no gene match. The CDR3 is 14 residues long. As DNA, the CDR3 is TGTGCCAGCAGCATGGGACAGGGGTACGATGAGCAGTTCTTC. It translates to CASSMGQGYDEQFF.

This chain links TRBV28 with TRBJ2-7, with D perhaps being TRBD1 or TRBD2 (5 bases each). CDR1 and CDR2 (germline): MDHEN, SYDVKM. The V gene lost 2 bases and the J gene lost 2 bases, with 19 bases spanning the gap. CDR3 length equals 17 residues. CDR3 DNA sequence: TGTGCCAGCAGTTTAAGAGTTCGAGTGGGACGGGCCTACGAGCAGTACTTC. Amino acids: CASSLRVRVGRAYEQYF.

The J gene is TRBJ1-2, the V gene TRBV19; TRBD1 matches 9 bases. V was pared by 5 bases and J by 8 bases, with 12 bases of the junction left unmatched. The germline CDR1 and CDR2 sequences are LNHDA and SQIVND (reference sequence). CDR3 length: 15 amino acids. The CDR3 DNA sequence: TGTGCCAGTAGTCCAAGGACAGGGGAAGCGAAAGGCTACACCTTC. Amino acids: CASSPRTGEAKGYTF.

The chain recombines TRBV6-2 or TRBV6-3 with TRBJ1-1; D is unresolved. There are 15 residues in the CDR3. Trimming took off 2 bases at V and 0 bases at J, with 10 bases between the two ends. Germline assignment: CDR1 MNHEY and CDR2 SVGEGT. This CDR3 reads CASSYPAAMNTEAFF. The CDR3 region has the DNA TGTGCCAGCAGTTACCCCGCGGCCATGAACACTGAAGCTTTCTTT.

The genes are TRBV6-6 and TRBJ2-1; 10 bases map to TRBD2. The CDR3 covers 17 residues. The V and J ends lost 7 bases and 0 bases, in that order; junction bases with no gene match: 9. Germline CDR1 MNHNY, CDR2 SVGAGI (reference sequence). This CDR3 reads CASNRLAGPISYNEQFF. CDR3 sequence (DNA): TGTGCCAGCAATCGACTAGCGGGCCCGATCTCCTACAATGAGCAGTTCTTC.

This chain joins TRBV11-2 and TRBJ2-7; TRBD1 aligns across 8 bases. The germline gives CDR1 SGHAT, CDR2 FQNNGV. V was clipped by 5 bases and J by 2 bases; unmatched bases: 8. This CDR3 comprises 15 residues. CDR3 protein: CASSTDRDITYEQYF. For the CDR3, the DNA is TGTGCCAGCAGCACGGACAGGGACATCACCTACGAGCAGTACTTC.